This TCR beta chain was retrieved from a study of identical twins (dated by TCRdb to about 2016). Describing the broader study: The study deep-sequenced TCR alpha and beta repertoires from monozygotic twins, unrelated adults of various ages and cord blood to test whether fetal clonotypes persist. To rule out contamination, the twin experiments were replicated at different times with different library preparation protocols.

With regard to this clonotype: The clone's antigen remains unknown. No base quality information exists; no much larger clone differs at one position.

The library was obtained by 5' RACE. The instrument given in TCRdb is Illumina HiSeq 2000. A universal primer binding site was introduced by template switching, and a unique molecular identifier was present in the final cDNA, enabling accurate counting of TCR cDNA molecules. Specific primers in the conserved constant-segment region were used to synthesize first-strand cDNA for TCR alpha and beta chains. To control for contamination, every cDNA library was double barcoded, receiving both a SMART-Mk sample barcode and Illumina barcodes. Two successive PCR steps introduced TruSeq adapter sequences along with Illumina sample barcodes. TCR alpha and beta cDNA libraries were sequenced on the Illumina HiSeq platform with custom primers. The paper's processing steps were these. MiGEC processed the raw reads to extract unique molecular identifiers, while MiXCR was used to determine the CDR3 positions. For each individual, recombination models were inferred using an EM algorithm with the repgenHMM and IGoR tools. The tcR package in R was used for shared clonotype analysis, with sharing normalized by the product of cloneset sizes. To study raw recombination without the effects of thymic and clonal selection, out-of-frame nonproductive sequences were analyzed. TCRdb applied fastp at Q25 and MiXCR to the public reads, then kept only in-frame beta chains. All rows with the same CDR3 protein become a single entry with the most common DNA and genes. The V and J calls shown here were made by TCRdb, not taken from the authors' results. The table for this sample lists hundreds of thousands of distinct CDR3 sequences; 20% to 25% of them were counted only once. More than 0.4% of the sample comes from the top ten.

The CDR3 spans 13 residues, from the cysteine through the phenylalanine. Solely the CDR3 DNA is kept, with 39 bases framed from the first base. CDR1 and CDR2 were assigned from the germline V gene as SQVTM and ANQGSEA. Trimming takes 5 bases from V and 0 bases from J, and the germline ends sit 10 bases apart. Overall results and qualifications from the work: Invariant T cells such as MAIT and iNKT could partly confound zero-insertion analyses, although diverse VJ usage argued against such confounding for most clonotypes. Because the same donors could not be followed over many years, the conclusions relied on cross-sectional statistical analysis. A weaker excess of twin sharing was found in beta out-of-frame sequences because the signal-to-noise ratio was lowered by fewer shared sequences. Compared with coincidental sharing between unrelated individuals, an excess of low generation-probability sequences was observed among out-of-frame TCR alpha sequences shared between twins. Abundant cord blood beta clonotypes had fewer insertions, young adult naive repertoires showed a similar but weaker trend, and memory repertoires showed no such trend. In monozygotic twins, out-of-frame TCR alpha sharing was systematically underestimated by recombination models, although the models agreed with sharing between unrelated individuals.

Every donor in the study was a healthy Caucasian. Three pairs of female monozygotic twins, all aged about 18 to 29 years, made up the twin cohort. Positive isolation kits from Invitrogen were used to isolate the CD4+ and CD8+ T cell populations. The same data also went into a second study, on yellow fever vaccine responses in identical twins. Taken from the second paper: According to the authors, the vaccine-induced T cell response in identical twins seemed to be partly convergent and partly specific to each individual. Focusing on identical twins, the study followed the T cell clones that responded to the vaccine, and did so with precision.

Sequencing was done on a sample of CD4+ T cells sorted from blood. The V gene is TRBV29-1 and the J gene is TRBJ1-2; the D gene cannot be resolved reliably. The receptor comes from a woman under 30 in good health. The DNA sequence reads TGCAGCGTTTGGAGGGCCACTAACTATGGCTACACCTTC. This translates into CSVWRATNYGYTF.